The next 21 T cell receptor beta chains were all read from a single sample in a study of blood T cell repertoires in COVID-19 (dated by TCRdb to 2018 to 2021). To prepare the library, the immunoSEQ multiplex PCR assay was applied. Imported from immuneACCESS, the table was reduced by TCRdb to in-frame sequences with V and J called. These copies leave out some clones; in studies compared against another copy, an unresolved V gene accounts for under half, and the cause of the remainder is not known. This sample comprises about 120,000 clones, about 85% of them detected only once. The ten largest clones take up approximately 6.6% of the sample. Sequenced input: peripheral blood. The receptor source for this set is an elderly man with active or convalescent COVID-19.

The chain joins TRBV4-1 to TRBJ1-1; 9 bases are shared with TRBD1. V lost 3 bases and J lost 10; bases outside the gene matches: 12. This CDR3 comprises 15 residues. Germline lookup yields CDR1 MGHRA and CDR2 YSYEKL. DNA of the CDR3: TGCGCCAGCAGCCAGAGTAACAGGGGGCGAATCGGAGCTTTCTTT. Translated: CASSQSNRGRIGAFF.

V gene TRBV4-1 combines with J gene TRBJ1-2; D unresolved. The CDR3 totals 15 residues. Germline V gene sequence: CDR1 MGHRA, CDR2 YSYEKL. Trimming took 1 base from V and 8 from J, leaving 17 bases between them. The CDR3 bases are TGCGCCAGCAGCCAAGGGTTGGTTCCCCTGGAGGGCTACACCTTC. Translation: CASSQGLVPLEGYTF.

The rearrangement uses TRBV19 and TRBJ1-3; a weak D match, TRBD1 (6 bases). V gave up 9 bases and J gave up 0 bases, with 9 bases separating them. CDR1 and CDR2 (germline): LNHDA, SQIVND (reference sequence). This CDR3 is built from 13 residues. CDR3 sequence reads: CASQGSSGNTIYF. The CDR3 DNA follows: TGTGCCAGCCAGGGGTCCTCTGGAAACACCATATATTTT.

This clone was seen just once. This chain joins TRBV11-2 and TRBJ1-1; 7 bases align to TRBD1. V was clipped by 4 bases and J by 7 bases; unmatched bases: 9. Germline V gives CDR1 SGHAT, CDR2 FQNNGV. This CDR3 comprises 14 residues. CDR3 residues: CASSSHTGALEAFF. The CDR3 DNA sequence: TGTGCCAGCAGCTCTCACACAGGGGCACTTGAAGCTTTCTTT.

The count of this clone is one. V usage is TRBV7-8 and J usage is TRBJ2-7; TRBD2 matches 7 bases. The CDR3 is made up of 13 amino acids. V shed 5 bases and J 1 base; nucleotides not matched to a gene: 2. The germline V gene encodes CDR1 SGHVS and CDR2 FQNEAQ. Here the CDR3 reads CASSRRGSYEQYF. CDR3 DNA: TGTGCCAGCAGCCGGCGGGGGTCCTACGAGCAGTACTTC.

The chain has TRBV5-1 and TRBJ2-7; no clear D gene. The CDR3 runs to 13 residues. CDR1 SGHRS and CDR2 YFSETQ come from the germline V gene. Trimming took off 0 bases at V and 2 bases at J, with 6 bases between the two ends. CDR3 sequence reads: CASSLGRAYEQYF. As DNA, the CDR3 is TGCGCCAGCAGCTTGGGACGGGCCTACGAGCAGTACTTC.

V is TRBV6-4 and J is TRBJ1-3; the D is unclear. Germline CDR1 and CDR2: MRHNA and SNTAGT. This CDR3 region has 16 residues. With 6 bases removed from V and 0 bases from J, the gap between germline ends came to 15 bases. The CDR3 coding sequence is TGTGCCAGCAGAGCCTCTGTTCCCCTCTCTGGAAACACCATATATTTT. Protein product: CASRASVPLSGNTIYF.

Here the CDR3 reads CASSRGGQGFLNTEAFF. The CDR3 bases are TGTGCCAGTAGCCGAGGGGGACAGGGTTTTCTGAACACTGAAGCTTTCTTT. The chain employs TRBV19 and TRBJ1-1; 9 bases line up with TRBD1. This CDR3 comprises 17 residues. V dropped 6 bases and J dropped 0; count of bases not matched to a gene: 11. Germline loops: CDR1 LNHDA, CDR2 SQIVND (reference sequence).

The V call is TRBV7-2, the J call TRBJ2-5; D possibly corresponds to TRBD2 (6 bases). The CDR3 has 14 residues. Deletions cut 2 bases from V and 5 bases from J, with 12 bases between. The germline V gene has CDR1 SGHTA and CDR2 FQGNSA. CDR3 in DNA: TGTGCCAGCAGCTTAACGGGGGTTAAGGAGACCCAGTACTTC. It specifies CASSLTGVKETQYF. Using reference TRBV7-2 and TRBJ2-5 for the parts outside the CDR3, the full variable domain is GAGVSQSPSNKVTEKGKDVELRCDPISGHTALYWYRQSLGQGLEFLIYFQGNSAPDKSGLPSDRFSAERTGGSVSTLTIQRTQQEDSAVYLCASSLTGVKETQYFGPGTRLLVL.

J is TRBJ2-7 and V is TRBV7-3; TRBD1 matches 10 bases. The V segment lost 4 bases and the J segment 2 bases; nucleotides outside the gene matches: 5. The germline V gene has CDR1 SGHTA and CDR2 FQGTGA. This CDR3 contains 15 residues. The CDR3 reads CASSSGQGYAYEQYF. The CDR3 DNA reads as TGTGCCAGCAGCTCGGGACAGGGGTATGCCTACGAGCAGTACTTC. The whole variable domain, remainder taken from reference TRBV7-3 and TRBJ2-7, is GAGVSQTPSNKVTEKGKYVELRCDPISGHTALYWYRQSLGQGPEFLIYFQGTGAADDSGLPNDRFFAVRPEGSVSTLKIQRTERGDSAVYLCASSSGQGYAYEQYFGPGTRLTVT.

The rearrangement links TRBV5-4 to TRBJ1-6; D unresolved. The V end was cut by 1 base, the J end by 3 bases, with 5 bases between. The V gene's germline CDR1 is SGHNT and CDR2 YYREEE (reference sequence). The CDR3 spans 14 residues. CDR3 region: CASSLPVYNSPLHF. CDR3 bases: TGTGCCAGCAGCTTGCCCGTCTATAATTCACCCCTCCACTTT.

The chain has TRBV5-1 and TRBJ2-7; D is uncertain. Germline V gene data show CDR1 as SGHRS and CDR2 as YFSETQ. Trimming removed 4 bases from V and 4 bases from J, with 18 bases in between. This CDR3 region has 15 residues. CDR3: CASSPNRMAHYEQYF. The CDR3 DNA sequence: TGCGCCAGCAGCCCCAATCGAATGGCCCATTACGAGCAGTACTTC.

V is TRBV5-1 and J is TRBJ2-5; the D is unclear. Trimming shortened V by 0 bases and J by 4 bases, and 7 bases separated the two germline ends. CDR3 length equals 13 residues. Germline V gene sequence: CDR1 SGHRS, CDR2 YFSETQ. The CDR3 here is CASSLASRETQYF. Here the CDR3 DNA reads TGCGCCAGCAGCTTGGCTAGTAGAGAGACCCAGTACTTC.

The chain is built from TRBV7-6 and TRBJ2-2; 7 bases fit TRBD2. Per the germline V gene, CDR1 is SGHVS and CDR2 is FNYEAQ. This CDR3 comprises 18 residues. With V trimmed by 0 bases and J by 5 bases, 12 bases remained unmatched. CDR3: CASSLAGLAAGGTGELFF. Written as DNA, the CDR3 is TGTGCCAGCAGCTTAGCCGGGCTAGCGGCCGGAGGAACCGGGGAGCTGTTTTTT.

The chain carries TRBV19 and TRBJ2-3, with 8 bases that match TRBD2. Germline lookup yields CDR1 LNHDA and CDR2 SQIVND (reference sequence). CDR3 length equals 16 residues. V shed 4 bases, J shed 0 bases, and the junction held 6 bases outside the gene matches. The CDR3 here is CASSKTSDPSTDTQYF. CDR3 nucleotide sequence: TGTGCCAGTAGTAAGACTAGCGACCCAAGCACAGATACGCAGTATTTT.

This clone was seen just once. J is TRBJ2-1 and V is TRBV7-8; D remains unclear. The CDR3 contains 15 residues. Germline CDR1 reads SGHVS; CDR2 reads FQNEAQ. Trimming removed 5 bases at V and 6 bases at J, with 17 bases between. CDR3 sequence reads: CASSPHQSGANEQFF. The CDR3 coding sequence is TGTGCCAGCAGCCCCCATCAATCGGGTGCCAATGAGCAGTTCTTC.

The chain has TRBV9 and TRBJ1-2, with D unresolved. Germline CDR1 is SGDLS and CDR2 is YYNGEE. Trimming shortened V by 2 bases and J by 4 bases, and 12 bases separated the two germline ends. The CDR3 is 14 amino acids. The CDR3 reads CASSVELSGYGYTF. The DNA for the CDR3 is TGTGCCAGCAGCGTGGAGCTCTCGGGCTATGGCTACACCTTC. The complete variable domain, with remaining parts taken from reference TRBV9 and TRBJ1-2, reads DSGVTQTPKHLITATGQRVTLRCSPRSGDLSVYWYQQSLDQGLQFLIQYYNGEERAKGNILERFSAQQFPDLHSELNLSSLELGDSALYFCASSVELSGYGYTFGSGTRLTVV.

V is TRBV10-3 and J is TRBJ1-3; D is perhaps TRBD1 (6 bases). Germline V gives CDR1 ENHRY, CDR2 SYGVKD. V gave up 3 bases and J gave up 8 bases, with 8 bases separating them. This CDR3 contains 12 residues. CDR3 loop: CAISEGGHTIYF. CDR3 in DNA: TGTGCCATCAGTGAAGGGGGTCACACCATATATTTT.

The sample holds many counts of this clone. The V call is TRBV3-1 (or the pseudogene TRBV3-2), the J call TRBJ2-3; D might be TRBD2 (6 bases). Germline-derived CDR1 and CDR2 are LGHDT and YNNKEL (reference sequence). Trimming removed 4 bases from V and 6 bases from J, with 20 bases in between. The CDR3 runs 16 residues. The CDR3 spells CASSLGRGGTGDTQYF. CDR3 nucleotides: TGTGCCAGCAGCCTGGGTAGGGGAGGAACGGGTGATACGCAGTATTTT.

The gene calls are TRBV10-2 and TRBJ2-7; D uncertain. Germline V gene data show CDR1 as WSHSY and CDR2 as SAAADI. Trimming left V 6 bases short and J 0 bases short, with 12 bases between. There are 14 residues in the CDR3. CDR3 nucleotides: TGCGCCAGCAGAAGTAGCCCTAGCTCCTACGAGCAGTACTTC. The encoded protein is CASRSSPSSYEQYF.

In its sample, this clone was seen once. The rearrangement uses TRBV5-4 and TRBJ2-5; 7 bases line up with TRBD1. Germline V CDR1 and CDR2: SGHNT, YYREEE (reference sequence). The CDR3 runs to 15 residues. The trim removed 2 bases at V and 4 bases at J, leaving 8 bases unmatched. The CDR3 DNA sequence: TGTGCCAGCAGCTTAATGACAGGGTGGGGAGAGACCCAGTACTTC. Its translation is CASSLMTGWGETQYF.